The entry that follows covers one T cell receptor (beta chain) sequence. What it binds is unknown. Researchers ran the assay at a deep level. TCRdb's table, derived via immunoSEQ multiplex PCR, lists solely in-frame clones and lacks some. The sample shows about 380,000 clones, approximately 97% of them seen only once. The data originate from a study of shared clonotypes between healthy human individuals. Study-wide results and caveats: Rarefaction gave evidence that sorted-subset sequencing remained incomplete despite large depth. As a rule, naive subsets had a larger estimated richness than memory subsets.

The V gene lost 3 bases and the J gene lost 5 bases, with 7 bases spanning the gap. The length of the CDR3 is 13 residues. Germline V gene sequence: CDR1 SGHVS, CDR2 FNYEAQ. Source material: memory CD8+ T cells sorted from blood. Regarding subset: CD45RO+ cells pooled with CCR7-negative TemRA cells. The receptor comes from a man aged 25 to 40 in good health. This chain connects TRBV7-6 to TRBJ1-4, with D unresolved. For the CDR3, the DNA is TGTGCCAGCAGCTTCCGACGGAATGAAAAACTGTTTTTT. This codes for CASSFRRNEKLFF.